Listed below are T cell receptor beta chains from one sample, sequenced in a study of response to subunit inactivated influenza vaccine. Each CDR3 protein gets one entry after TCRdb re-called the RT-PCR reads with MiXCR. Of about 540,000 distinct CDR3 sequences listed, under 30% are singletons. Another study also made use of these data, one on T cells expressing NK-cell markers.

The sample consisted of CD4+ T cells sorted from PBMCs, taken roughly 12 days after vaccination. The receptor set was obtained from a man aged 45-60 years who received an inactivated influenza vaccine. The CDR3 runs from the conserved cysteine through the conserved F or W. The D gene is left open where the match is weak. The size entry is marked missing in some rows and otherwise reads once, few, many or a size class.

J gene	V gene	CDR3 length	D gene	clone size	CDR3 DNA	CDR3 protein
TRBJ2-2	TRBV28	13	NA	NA	TGTGCCAGCATTGCTACGAACACCGGGGAGCTGTTTTTT	CASIATNTGELFF
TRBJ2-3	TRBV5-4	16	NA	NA	TGTGCCAGCAGCTTGGTGGCGGCGGGTGGCACAGATACGCAGTATTTT	CASSLVAAGGTDTQYF
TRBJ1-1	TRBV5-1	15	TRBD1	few	TGCGCCAGCAGCTTGAGTCACAGGGGAATGGGTGAAGCTTTCTTT	CASSLSHRGMGEAFF
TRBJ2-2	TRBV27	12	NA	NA	TGTGCCAGCAGTTTATCGAACGGGGAGCTGTTTTTT	CASSLSNGELFF
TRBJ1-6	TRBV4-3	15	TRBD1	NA	TGCGCCAGCAGCCAAGCCACAGGGGCTAATTCACCCCTCCACTTT	CASSQATGANSPLHF
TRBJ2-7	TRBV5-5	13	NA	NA	TGTGCCAGCAGCCCCCGTCAAATCTACGAGCAGTACTTC	CASSPRQIYEQYF
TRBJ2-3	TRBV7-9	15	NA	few	TGTGCCAGCAGCTTCAAGCGGGTCCACACAGATACGCAGTATTTT	CASSFKRVHTDTQYF
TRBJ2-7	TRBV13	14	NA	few	TGTGCCAGCAGCTTAGGGACACGGAACGACGAGCAGTACTTC	CASSLGTRNDEQYF
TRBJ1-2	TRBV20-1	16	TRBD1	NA	TGCAGTGCCGACGGACAGGGGATTTCAGGAGACTATGGCTACACCTTC	CSADGQGISGDYGYTF
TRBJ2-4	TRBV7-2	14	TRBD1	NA	TGTGCCAGCAGCGCCCGGGACAGGGCCAACATTCAGTACTTC	CASSARDRANIQYF
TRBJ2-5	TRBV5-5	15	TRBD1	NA	TGTGCCAGCAGCCGTCCCGGGACAGGATGGAAGACCCAGTACTTC	CASSRPGTGWKTQYF